Listed below are T cell receptor beta chains from one sample, sequenced in a study of molecular identifiers for immune sequencing clone quantification. TCRdb re-derived calls from the PCR reads in MiXCR, one entry per CDR3 protein. The sample lists 2,300 or so distinct CDR3 sequences; 24% were seen once. Sequenced sample: naive CD8+ T cells from blood, with Jurkat cell RNA spiked in. Source of these receptors: a human donor in good health. Some libraries in this study had Jurkat cell RNA spiked in. The CDR3 runs from the conserved cysteine through the conserved F or W. A D gene is named only where the DNA matches it firmly. Size is stated for part of the rows, as once, few or many counts, or as a class when the clone is expanded.

J gene: TRBJ2-3
D gene: TRBD2
V gene: TRBV7-2
clone size: medium-sized
CDR3 length: 17
CDR3 protein: CASSEGLAGTSTDTQYF
CDR3 DNA: TGTGCCAGCAGCGAGGGACTAGCGGGAACTAGCACAGATACGCAGTATTTT

J gene: TRBJ1-4
D gene: .
V gene: TRBV12-3/TRBV12-4
clone size: few
CDR3 length: 13
CDR3 protein: CASAQGSHEKLFF
CDR3 DNA: TGTGCCAGCGCGCAGGGGTCCCATGAAAAACTGTTTTTT

J gene: TRBJ2-1
D gene: .
V gene: TRBV5-1
clone size: .
CDR3 length: 13
CDR3 protein: CASSLVDYNEQFF
CDR3 DNA: TGCGCCAGCAGCTTGGTTGACTACAATGAGCAGTTCTTC

J gene: TRBJ2-3
D gene: .
V gene: TRBV2
clone size: medium-sized
CDR3 length: 13
CDR3 protein: CASKRHHTDTQYF
CDR3 DNA: TGTGCCAGCAAGAGACACCACACAGATACGCAGTATTTT

J gene: TRBJ2-7
D gene: TRBD2
V gene: TRBV4-3
clone size: once
CDR3 length: 16
CDR3 protein: CASSQGRSSGSYEQYF
CDR3 DNA: TGCGCCAGCAGCCAAGGCCGATCTAGCGGGAGCTACGAGCAGTACTTC

J gene: TRBJ2-7
D gene: .
V gene: TRBV5-5
clone size: medium-sized
CDR3 length: 15
CDR3 protein: CASRLTDRPTYEQYF
CDR3 DNA: TGTGCCAGCAGATTGACAGACCGCCCCACCTACGAGCAGTACTTC

J gene: TRBJ2-2
D gene: .
V gene: TRBV11-2
clone size: medium-sized
CDR3 length: 12
CDR3 protein: CASSWGSGELFF
CDR3 DNA: TGTGCCAGCAGCTGGGGGTCCGGGGAGCTGTTTTTT

J gene: TRBJ1-1
D gene: .
V gene: TRBV15
clone size: .
CDR3 length: 16
CDR3 protein: CATSRDNSLSWTEAFF
CDR3 DNA: TGTGCCACCAGCAGAGACAATAGTCTATCTTGGACTGAAGCTTTCTTT

J gene: TRBJ2-1
D gene: .
V gene: TRBV2
clone size: few
CDR3 length: 15
CDR3 protein: CASSDERGLAGEQFF
CDR3 DNA: TGTGCCAGCAGTGATGAAAGGGGCTTGGCGGGGGAGCAGTTCTTC

J gene: TRBJ1-5
D gene: TRBD1
V gene: TRBV4-1
clone size: medium-sized
CDR3 length: 15
CDR3 protein: CASSQATGPNQPQHF
CDR3 DNA: TGCGCCAGCAGCCAGGCGACAGGGCCGAATCAGCCCCAGCATTTT

J gene: TRBJ1-5
D gene: .
V gene: TRBV28
clone size: medium-sized
CDR3 length: 13
CDR3 protein: CASNAWGETPQHF
CDR3 DNA: TGTGCCAGCAACGCTTGGGGGGAAACCCCCCAGCATTTT

J gene: TRBJ2-7
D gene: TRBD1
V gene: TRBV4-3
clone size: medium-sized
CDR3 length: 14
CDR3 protein: CASSPGTGAYEQYF
CDR3 DNA: TGCGCCAGCAGCCCCGGGACAGGGGCCTACGAGCAGTACTTC

J gene: TRBJ2-1
D gene: .
V gene: TRBV7-9
clone size: .
CDR3 length: 15
CDR3 protein: CASLPPAQPYNEQFF
CDR3 DNA: TGTGCCAGCCTACCTCCTGCTCAACCTTACAATGAGCAGTTCTTC